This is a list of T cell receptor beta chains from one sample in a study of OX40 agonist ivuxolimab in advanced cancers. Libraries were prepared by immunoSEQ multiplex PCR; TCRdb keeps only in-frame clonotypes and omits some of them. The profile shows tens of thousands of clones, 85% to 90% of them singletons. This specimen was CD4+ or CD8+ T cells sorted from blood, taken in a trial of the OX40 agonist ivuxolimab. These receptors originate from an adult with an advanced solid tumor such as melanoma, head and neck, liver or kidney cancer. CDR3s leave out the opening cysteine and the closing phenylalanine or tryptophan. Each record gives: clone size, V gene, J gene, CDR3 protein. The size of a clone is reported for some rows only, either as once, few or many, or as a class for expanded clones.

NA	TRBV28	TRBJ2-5	ASSPRAVETQY
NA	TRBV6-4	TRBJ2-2	ASADQGGGELF
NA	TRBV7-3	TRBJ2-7	ASSRDRADEQY
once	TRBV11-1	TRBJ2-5	ASSSTGDREETQY
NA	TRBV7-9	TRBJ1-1	ASSRYLVDRLMNTEAF
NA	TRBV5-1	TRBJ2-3	ASSENTGMDTQY
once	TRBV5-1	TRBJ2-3	ASSLAGADTQY
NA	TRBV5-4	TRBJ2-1	ASSSGAAGVWNEQF
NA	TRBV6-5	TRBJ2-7	ASSYSKGGASYEQY
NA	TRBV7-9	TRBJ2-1	ASSRGADEQF
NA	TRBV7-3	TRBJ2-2	ASSSHSGRNTGELF
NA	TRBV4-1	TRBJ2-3	ASSQDEGTDTDTQY
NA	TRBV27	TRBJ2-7	ASSPSGYYEQY
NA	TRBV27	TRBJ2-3	ASSLSAGTDTQY
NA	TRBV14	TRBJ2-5	ASKRQGQETQY
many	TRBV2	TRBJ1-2	ASSYGTGANYGYT
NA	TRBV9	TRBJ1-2	ASSAQGAIYGYT
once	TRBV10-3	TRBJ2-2	AAETSPNTGELF
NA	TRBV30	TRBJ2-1	AWSGGLAGGYNEQF
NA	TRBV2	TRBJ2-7	ASSEANTAREQY
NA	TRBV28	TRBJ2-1	ASEWTGSYNEQF
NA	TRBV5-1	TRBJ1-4	ASSDTSTNEKLF
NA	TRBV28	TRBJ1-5	ASSFSGGEYQPQH
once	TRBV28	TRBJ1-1	ASSSWGQGAEAF
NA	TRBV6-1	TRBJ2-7	ASRDRGVTYEQY
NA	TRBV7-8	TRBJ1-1	ASSLSREGSEAF
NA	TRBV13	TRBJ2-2	ASSFMPAGGASTGELF
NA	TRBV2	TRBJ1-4	ASNRQPTNEKLF
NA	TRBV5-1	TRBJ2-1	ASSIRDSNEQF
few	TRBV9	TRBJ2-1	ASSVGVLTDNEQF
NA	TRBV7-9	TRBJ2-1	ASSPRLAGGNEQF
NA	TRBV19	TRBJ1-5	ASSQGTGGYQPQH
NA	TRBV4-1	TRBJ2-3	ASSQPEGLAGVEDTQY
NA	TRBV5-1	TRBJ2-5	ASSTDSLETQY
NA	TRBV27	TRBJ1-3	ASSTRTGDGNTIY
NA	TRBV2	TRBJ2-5	ASRAPPGLQETQY
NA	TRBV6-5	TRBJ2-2	ASRRTGTNTGELF
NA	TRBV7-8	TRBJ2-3	ASSFGPLDTQY
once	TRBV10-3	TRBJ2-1	AISELGGTVRSEQF
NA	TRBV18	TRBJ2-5	ASSPSGGGETQY
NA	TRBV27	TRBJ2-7	ASSPQSAVGSYEQY
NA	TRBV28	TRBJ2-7	ASSLYQGAVPEQY
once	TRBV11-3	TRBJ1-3	ASSLGSLTSGNTIY
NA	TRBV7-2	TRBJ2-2	ASSWGGTVLAGELF
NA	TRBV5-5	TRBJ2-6	ASSLAAAAGNSGANVLT
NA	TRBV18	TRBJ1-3	ASSPSAVATGNTIY